What follows are 26 T cell receptor beta chains derived from one specimen sequenced in a study of control samples from healthy donors and cancer patients. Method: immunoSEQ multiplex PCR; TCRdb's copy keeps in-frame clones and lacks some. The data contain about 120,000 clones, approximately 90% of them singletons. Specimen: blood. Every receptor here comes from a man aged 40-49 years in good health.

The gene calls are TRBV30 and TRBJ2-7; D is perhaps TRBD1 or TRBD2 (5 bases each). The germline CDR1 and CDR2 sequences are GTSNPN and SVGIG (reference sequence). This CDR3 is 15 amino acids long. V gave up 2 bases and J gave up 4 bases, with 18 bases separating them. Here the CDR3 DNA reads TGTGCCTGGAGTCCCTCCGGGACGTACACTTACGAGCAGTACTTC. The encoded protein is CAWSPSGTYTYEQYF.

The rearrangement links TRBV15 to TRBJ2-2; 13 bases are a match to TRBD2. Trimming took 1 base from V and 3 from J; bases not matched to a gene: 5. Germline assignment: CDR1 LNHNV and CDR2 YYDKDF (reference sequence). This CDR3 is built from 18 residues. Written as DNA, the CDR3 is TGTGCCACCAGCAGAGGACTAGCGGGGGGTTCCCACACCGGGGAGCTGTTTTTT. Translated, it gives CATSRGLAGGSHTGELFF.

The chain links TRBV2 to TRBJ1-1, with 8 positions matching TRBD1. Trimming removed 6 bases from V and 4 bases from J; junction bases left unmatched: 13. From germline, CDR1 is SNHLY and CDR2 FYNNEI. There are 16 residues in the CDR3. CDR3 sequence (DNA): TGTGCCAGCAGGGACAGGGAGGCTTTATTTCGCACTGAAGCTTTCTTT. Its translation is CASRDREALFRTEAFF.

The chain is built from TRBV30 and TRBJ2-5; unclear D gene. V lost 0 bases and J lost 4, with 9 bases in between. The V gene's germline CDR1 is GTSNPN and CDR2 SVGIG (reference sequence). The CDR3 covers 13 residues. The CDR3 bases are TGTGCCTGGAGTGTTTCGGGCCCAGAGACCCAGTACTTC. This translates into CAWSVSGPETQYF.

Note on this clone: The sample has other DNA sequences that encode this CDR3 too. J is TRBJ1-6 and V is TRBV2; no clear D. Trimming cost V 1 base and J 14 bases, with 18 bases left between them. Per germline, CDR1 SNHLY and CDR2 FYNNEI. CDR3 size: 15 residues. CDR3 coding DNA: TGTGCCAGCAGTGAAGAGCGGGTTGGAAGTCGGACCCTCCACTTT. It yields the protein CASSEERVGSRTLHF.

The CDR3 DNA follows: TGTGCCACCAGTGACCTAGCCAGCCGGGAGCTGTTTTTT. It codes for CATSDLASRELFF. J is TRBJ2-2 and V is TRBV24-1; D is possibly TRBD2 (5 bases). Germline CDR1 reads KGHDR; CDR2 reads SFDVKD. V was pared by 4 bases and J by 9 bases, with 11 bases between. The CDR3 is made up of 13 amino acids.

This clone has only a few counts. The rearrangement joins TRBV25-1 to TRBJ1-6; 8 positions match TRBD1. J lost 4 bases, V lost 6 bases, and 14 bases had no gene match. The CDR3 is 18 residues long. CDR1 and CDR2 from the germline V gene are MGHDK and SYGVNS. CDR3 in amino acids: CASSSNGDRQGYNSPLHF. CDR3 in DNA: TGTGCCAGCAGCTCTAATGGGGATAGACAGGGGTATAATTCACCCCTCCACTTT.

The chain combines TRBV7-2 with TRBJ2-7, with no clear D. This CDR3 comprises 13 residues. V gave up 1 base and J gave up 3 bases, with 7 bases separating them. The V gene's germline CDR1 is SGHTA and CDR2 FQGNSA. DNA of the CDR3: TGTGCCAGCAGCTTAGACATGAACTACGAGCAGTACTTC. This sequence encodes CASSLDMNYEQYF. The variable domain in full, with the rest retrieved from reference TRBV7-2 and TRBJ2-7, is GAGVSQSPSNKVTEKGKDVELRCDPISGHTALYWYRQSLGQGLEFLIYFQGNSAPDKSGLPSDRFSAERTGGSVSTLTIQRTQQEDSAVYLCASSLDMNYEQYFGPGTRLTVT.

The chain uses TRBV9 and TRBJ2-5; a weak D match, TRBD1 (7 bases). This CDR3 is 15 amino acids long. V was cut by 3 bases and J by 5 bases, with 17 bases left in between. CDR1 and CDR2 (germline): SGDLS, YYNGEE. CDR3 in amino acids: CASSAQGGTWETQYF. The CDR3 DNA reads TGTGCCAGCAGCGCCCAGGGGGGTACTTGGGAGACCCAGTACTTC.

The V call is TRBV21-1, the J call TRBJ2-7; the table gives TRBD1 as D, unverified against the DNA. TRBV21-1 is a pseudogene. The CDR3 has 20 residues. The CDR3 nucleotides are TGTGCCAGCAGCGCCAGACAGGGGTTTTTCAAACCAAGAAGCTCCTACGAGCAGTACTTC. This translates into CASSARQGFFKPRSSYEQYF.

This clone is a singleton in its sample. This chain uses TRBV7-6 with TRBJ2-3; D is unresolved. The CDR3 length is 18 residues. With 3 bases removed from V and 0 bases from J, the gap between germline ends came to 19 bases. Germline V gene data show CDR1 as SGHVS and CDR2 as FNYEAQ. The CDR3 sequence is CASSFSPSPAVSTDTQYF. CDR3 DNA: TGTGCCAGCAGCTTTAGCCCCTCCCCGGCGGTGAGCACAGATACGCAGTATTTT. Combining the CDR3 with reference TRBV7-6 and TRBJ2-3 gives the whole variable domain GAGVSQSPRYKVTKRGQDVALRCDPISGHVSLYWYRQALGQGPEFLTYFNYEAQQDKSGLPNDRFSAERPEGSISTLTIQRTEQRDSAMYRCASSFSPSPAVSTDTQYFGPGTRLTVL.

The chain combines TRBV28 with TRBJ1-1; D unresolved. V was trimmed by 6 bases and J by 0 bases, leaving 11 bases between them. In germline, CDR1 is MDHEN, CDR2 SYDVKM. The CDR3 has 14 residues. CDR3 in amino acids: CASRIGNMNTEAFF. The CDR3 DNA sequence: TGTGCCAGCAGAATAGGGAACATGAACACTGAAGCTTTCTTT.

This clone was seen once. V usage is TRBV20-1 and J usage is TRBJ2-1; D gene uncertain. Germline V gene data show CDR1 as DFQATT and CDR2 as SNEGSKA (reference sequence). Trimming took off 1 base at V and 2 bases at J, with 0 bases between the two ends. CDR3 length equals 11 residues. CDR3: CSARAYNEQFF. The CDR3 nucleotides read TGCAGTGCTAGAGCCTACAATGAGCAGTTCTTC.

The chain has TRBV5-6 and TRBJ1-6; TRBD1 agrees at 9 bases. The CDR3 totals 15 residues. Germline assignment: CDR1 SGHDT and CDR2 YYEEEE. J lost 8 bases, V lost 4 bases, and 7 bases had no gene match. In DNA form, the CDR3 reads TGTGCCAGCAGCCCCAGGGGACAGGGATATTCACCCCTCCACTTT. It yields the protein CASSPRGQGYSPLHF. Using reference TRBV5-6 and TRBJ1-6 for the parts outside the CDR3, the full variable domain is DAGVTQSPTHLIKTRGQQVTLRCSPKSGHDTVSWYQQALGQGPQFIFQYYEEEERQRGNFPDRFSGHQFPNYSSELNVNALLLGDSALYLCASSPRGQGYSPLHFGNGTRLTVT.

The chain uses TRBV5-1 and TRBJ2-1; maybe TRBD2 (6 bases). Germline-derived CDR1 and CDR2 are SGHRS and YFSETQ. The CDR3 runs to 15 residues. Trimming took 5 bases from V and 6 from J, leaving 18 bases between them. The CDR3, as DNA: TGCGCCAGCAGTCGGGAGCCGGGGTACATCAATGAGCAGTTCTTC. This translates into CASSREPGYINEQFF. The variable domain in full, with the rest retrieved from reference TRBV5-1 and TRBJ2-1, is KAGVTQTPRYLIKTRGQQVTLSCSPISGHRSVSWYQQTPGQGLQFLFEYFSETQRNKGNFPGRFSGRQFSNSRSEMNVSTLELGDSALYLCASSREPGYINEQFFGPGTRLTVL.

J is TRBJ2-3 and V is TRBV6-6; D is unclear. V shed 0 bases and J shed 4 bases, with 5 bases lying between them. There are 13 residues in the CDR3. The germline CDR1 and CDR2 sequences are MNHNY and SVGAGI (reference sequence). CDR3 nucleotides: TGTGCCAGCAGTTACTCAATCGCAGATACGCAGTATTTT. Its translation: CASSYSIADTQYF.

The chain links TRBV5-4 to TRBJ1-5, with 8 bases aligning to TRBD1. The CDR3 is 16 amino acids. V shed 4 bases and J 3 bases; nucleotides not matched to a gene: 9. Germline V gene data show CDR1 as SGHNT and CDR2 as YYREEE (reference sequence). The CDR3 nucleotides read TGTGCCAGCAGCCTGCCGGGACAGGAGAACAATCAGCCCCAGCATTTT. This encodes CASSLPGQENNQPQHF.

V and J are TRBV6-2 or TRBV6-3 and TRBJ2-1, with 12 bases that match TRBD2. The length of the CDR3 is 17 residues. The V and J ends lost 4 bases and 3 bases, in that order; junction bases with no gene match: 7. Germline assignment: CDR1 MNHEY and CDR2 SVGEGT. The CDR3 sequence: CASSSRTSGAIYNEQFF. DNA for the CDR3: TGTGCCAGCAGTTCCCGGACTAGCGGGGCGATCTACAATGAGCAGTTCTTC.

V is TRBV5-6 and J is TRBJ1-4; no definite D call. The V end lost 1 base, the J end lost 8 bases, and 6 bases lay between the germline ends. Germline V CDR1 and CDR2: SGHDT, YYEEEE. The CDR3 is 12 residues long. CDR3 bases: TGTGCCAGCAGCTTGAGGAGGGAAAAACTGTTTTTT. This sequence encodes CASSLRREKLFF.

The CDR3 spells CASSYRRGEQPQHF. The DNA for the CDR3 is TGTGCCAGCAGTTACCGACGGGGGGAACAGCCCCAGCATTTT. This sequence joins TRBV6-2 or TRBV6-3 and TRBJ1-5; TRBD1 might be the D (5 bases). V lost 2 bases and J lost 7, with 12 bases in between. Germline V gene sequence: CDR1 MNHEY, CDR2 SVGEGT. The CDR3 covers 14 residues.

The gene calls are TRBV15 and TRBJ2-2, with D maybe TRBD1 (6 bases). Trimming took off 1 base at V and 5 bases at J, with 17 bases between the two ends. The CDR3 extends over 17 amino acids. Germline assignment: CDR1 LNHNV and CDR2 YYDKDF (reference sequence). CDR3 in DNA: TGTGCCACCAGCAGAGGTCAGGGGATCGGTGAGACCGGGGAGCTGTTTTTT. Translated, it gives CATSRGQGIGETGELFF.

Only one count was recorded for this clone. The chain is built from TRBV5-1 and TRBJ1-2, with D tentatively TRBD1 (6 bases). V dropped 5 bases and J dropped 3 bases, with 14 bases sitting between them. Germline CDR1 SGHRS, CDR2 YFSETQ. CDR3 length: 14 amino acids. In DNA, the CDR3 is TGCGCCAGCAGAGGGTCGGGGGGCGACTATGGCTACACCTTC. Residues: CASRGSGGDYGYTF.

This clone has just one count. The gene calls are TRBV7-2 and TRBJ2-2; either TRBD1 or TRBD2 may fit D (5 bases each). Germline V gives CDR1 SGHTA, CDR2 FQGNSA. V was trimmed by 1 base and J by 0 bases, leaving 9 bases between them. The CDR3 is 16 amino acids. CDR3 residues: CASSLVGTANTGELFF. The CDR3 region has the DNA TGTGCCAGCAGCTTAGTAGGGACGGCGAACACCGGGGAGCTGTTTTTT.

This clone was seen only a few times. CDR3: CASSLRDRGNNSPLHF. Here the CDR3 DNA reads TGCGCCAGCAGCTTGCGGGACAGGGGTAATAATTCACCCCTCCACTTT. The V and J genes are TRBV5-1 and TRBJ1-6; 10 nucleotides align to TRBD1. The CDR3 has 16 residues. Losses at the gene ends were 1 base for V and 5 bases for J; bases not matched to a gene: 3. Looked up from germline, CDR1 is SGHRS and CDR2 is YFSETQ.

The chain combines TRBV7-9 with TRBJ2-5; possible D gene TRBD1, 6 bases. V dropped 5 bases and J dropped 2 bases, with 12 bases sitting between them. Germline CDR1 is SEHNR and CDR2 is FQNEAQ (reference sequence). The CDR3 runs 14 residues. The DNA of the CDR3 is TGTGCCAGCAGCCCCGTTCAGGGGCAAGAGACCCAGTACTTC. It is translated as CASSPVQGQETQYF.

V usage is TRBV15 and J usage is TRBJ1-1; tentatively, D is TRBD1 (5 bases). The CDR3 has 15 amino acids. The V gene lost 7 bases and the J gene lost 5 bases, with 20 bases spanning the gap. Germline V gene lookup returns CDR1 LNHNV and CDR2 YYDKDF (reference sequence). The CDR3, as DNA: TGTGCCACCACCACCTACCCAGGGTGGAGGACTGAAGCTTTCTTT. Protein product: CATTTYPGWRTEAFF.